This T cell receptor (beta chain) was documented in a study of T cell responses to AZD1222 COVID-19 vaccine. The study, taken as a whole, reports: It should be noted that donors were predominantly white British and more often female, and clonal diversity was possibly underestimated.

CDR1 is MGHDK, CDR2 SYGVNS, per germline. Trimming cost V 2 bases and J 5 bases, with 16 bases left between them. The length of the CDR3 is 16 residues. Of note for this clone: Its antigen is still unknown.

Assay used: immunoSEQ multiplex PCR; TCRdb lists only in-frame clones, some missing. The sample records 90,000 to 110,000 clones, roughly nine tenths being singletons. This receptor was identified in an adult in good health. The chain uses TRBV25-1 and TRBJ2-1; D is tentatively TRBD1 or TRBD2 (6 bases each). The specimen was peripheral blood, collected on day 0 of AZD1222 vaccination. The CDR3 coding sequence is TGTGCCAGCAGTGAAACCGCCGGGGGCGCGAACAATGAGCAGTTCTTC. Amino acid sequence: CASSETAGGANNEQFF.